The next 13 T cell receptor beta chains were all read from a single sample in a study of Graves' ophthalmopathy and Graves' hyperthyroidism. RNA transcripts were the source from which TCR beta CDR3 regions were amplified. A first-round RT-PCR used HTBI primers, followed by a second-round multiplex PCR. TCRdb reprocessed the multiplex PCR reads via MiXCR and lists one record per CDR3 protein. The table lists nearly 400,000 distinct CDR3 sequences, approximately 20% of them singletons. Sequenced: peripheral blood. These receptors all come from a woman aged 18-29 years with Graves' ophthalmopathy.

This clonotype came up many times. The chain is built from TRBV6-1 and TRBJ1-2; unclear D gene. This CDR3 spans 14 amino acids. Looked up from germline, CDR1 is MNHNS and CDR2 is SASEGT. V lost 6 bases and J 6 bases, leaving 17 bases between the germline ends. In nucleotides, the CDR3 is TGTGCCAGCAGGCCCCGAGCAGTGCCGGATGGCTACACCTTC. This codes for CASRPRAVPDGYTF.

This clonotype has ten or more counts. The chain is built from TRBV7-8 and TRBJ2-7; 7 bases map to TRBD2. The CDR3 is 12 residues long. The ends lost 0 bases at V and 8 bases at J; junction bases unmatched: 1. Germline V gives CDR1 SGHVS, CDR2 FQNEAQ. CDR3 bases: TGTGCCAGCAGCTTAGCGGGGGGGAAGCAGTACTTC. Translated, it gives CASSLAGGKQYF.

On this clonotype itself: One junction end does not reproduce the germline sequence, and a read error may be involved. The V gene is TRBV20-1, the J gene TRBJ1-2; unclear D gene. The V gene's germline CDR1 is DFQATT and CDR2 SNEGSKA (reference sequence). The CDR3 is made up of 12 amino acids. This chain's CDR3 is CSARDHPNGYTF. As DNA, the CDR3 is TGCAGTGCGAGAGACCACCCCAATGGCTACACCTTC.

The CDR3: CASRTGTGYGYEQYF. The CDR3 DNA reads as TGTGCCAGCAGGACCGGGACAGGATATGGCTACGAGCAGTACTTC. The chain has TRBV28 and TRBJ2-7; TRBD1 matches at 8 bases. Germline-derived CDR1 and CDR2 are MDHEN and SYDVKM. Trimming took 6 bases from V and 3 from J; bases not matched to a gene: 10. The CDR3 runs to 15 residues.

This clonotype was observed many times. The chain has TRBV28 and TRBJ2-5, with a weak D call TRBD1 (6 bases). From germline, CDR1 is MDHEN and CDR2 SYDVKM. The CDR3 is made up of 17 amino acids. The germline V and J ends were trimmed by 3 bases and 1 base, with 18 bases remaining between them. Written as DNA, the CDR3 is TGTGCCAGCAGTTTTAGGGCCGCAGGGGCGGCCCAAGAGACCCAGTACTTC. It specifies CASSFRAAGAAQETQYF.

This clonotype has a count of ten or more. The gene calls are TRBV19 and TRBJ2-7, with TRBD1 matching 8 bases. CDR1 is LNHDA, CDR2 SQIVND, per germline (reference sequence). With 4 bases clipped from V and 5 bases from J, the junction kept 10 bases outside the gene matches. The CDR3 runs 15 residues. CDR3 DNA: TGTGCCAGTAGTAGCGACAGGGGACCACTCCACGAGCAGTACTTC. As protein: CASSSDRGPLHEQYF.

This clonotype was seen repeatedly, ten times or more. The chain joins TRBV12-3 or TRBV12-4 to TRBJ1-5; D call uncertain. The CDR3 length is 14 residues. The V gene lost 5 bases and the J gene lost 2 bases, with 10 bases spanning the gap. The CDR3 DNA follows: TGTGCCAGCAGTACCCAACGAGGCAATCAGCCCCAGCATTTT. Its translation: CASSTQRGNQPQHF.

This clonotype has ten or more counts. This sequence joins TRBV28 and TRBJ2-7; no definite D call. Germline V gives CDR1 MDHEN, CDR2 SYDVKM. CDR3 length equals 14 residues. Trimming removed 5 bases from V and 1 base from J, with 12 bases in between. CDR3 loop: CASSLWATSYEQYF. CDR3 bases: TGTGCCAGCAGTCTTTGGGCGACGTCCTACGAGCAGTACTTC.

V is TRBV6-2 or TRBV6-3 and J is TRBJ2-7; TRBD1 matches 7 bases. In germline, CDR1 is MNHEY, CDR2 SVGEGT. The ends lost 6 bases at V and 3 bases at J; junction bases unmatched: 5. CDR3 length: 13 residues. As DNA, the CDR3 is TGTGCCAGCAGCAAAAGACAGGGCTACGAGCAGTACTTC. Amino acid sequence: CASSKRQGYEQYF.

In this sample, this clonotype turned up many times. The chain couples TRBV28 to TRBJ1-2; no definite D call. This CDR3 comprises 18 residues. Per germline, CDR1 MDHEN and CDR2 SYDVKM. Between the trimmed V and J ends, which lost 6 bases and 3 bases, there was a span of 26 bases. The CDR3 loop reads CASRGGFELSFSYYGYTF. In nucleotides, the CDR3 is TGTGCCAGCAGGGGAGGGTTCGAGCTCAGTTTTTCGTACTATGGCTACACCTTC.

This chain joins TRBV29-1 and TRBJ2-4; D is possibly TRBD2 (6 bases). The germline V and J ends were trimmed by 7 bases and 7 bases, with 11 bases remaining between them. The CDR3 sequence is 11 residues long. The V gene's germline CDR1 is SQVTM and CDR2 ANQGSEA. CDR3 loop: CSGRAGNIQYF. In nucleotides, the CDR3 is TGCAGCGGGAGGGCCGGGAACATTCAGTACTTC. The full variable domain, its missing parts supplied by reference TRBV29-1 and TRBJ2-4, is SAVISQKPSRDICQRGTSLTIQCQVDSQVTMMFWYRQQPGQSLTLIATANQGSEATYESGFVIDKFPISRPNLTFSTLTVSNMSPEDSSIYLCSGRAGNIQYFGAGTRLSVL.

This clonotype was counted ten times or more. The chain links TRBV10-3 to TRBJ1-5; 9 nucleotides line up with TRBD1. The trim removed 6 bases at V and 2 bases at J, leaving 8 bases unmatched. The germline V gene has CDR1 ENHRY and CDR2 SYGVKD. The CDR3 extends over 16 amino acids. This CDR3 is CAISAERTGGNQPQHF. DNA for the CDR3: TGTGCCATCAGCGCGGAAAGGACAGGGGGCAATCAGCCCCAGCATTTT.

V usage is TRBV7-2 and J usage is TRBJ2-7, with D perhaps matching TRBD2 (6 bases). The germline V gene encodes CDR1 SGHTA and CDR2 FQGNSA. V was pared by 4 bases and J by 7 bases, with 17 bases between. The CDR3 is made up of 14 amino acids. In nucleotides, the CDR3 is TGTGCCAGCAGCTCCAGCGGCCGGGGGTGGGAGCAGTACTTC. Protein: CASSSSGRGWEQYF.